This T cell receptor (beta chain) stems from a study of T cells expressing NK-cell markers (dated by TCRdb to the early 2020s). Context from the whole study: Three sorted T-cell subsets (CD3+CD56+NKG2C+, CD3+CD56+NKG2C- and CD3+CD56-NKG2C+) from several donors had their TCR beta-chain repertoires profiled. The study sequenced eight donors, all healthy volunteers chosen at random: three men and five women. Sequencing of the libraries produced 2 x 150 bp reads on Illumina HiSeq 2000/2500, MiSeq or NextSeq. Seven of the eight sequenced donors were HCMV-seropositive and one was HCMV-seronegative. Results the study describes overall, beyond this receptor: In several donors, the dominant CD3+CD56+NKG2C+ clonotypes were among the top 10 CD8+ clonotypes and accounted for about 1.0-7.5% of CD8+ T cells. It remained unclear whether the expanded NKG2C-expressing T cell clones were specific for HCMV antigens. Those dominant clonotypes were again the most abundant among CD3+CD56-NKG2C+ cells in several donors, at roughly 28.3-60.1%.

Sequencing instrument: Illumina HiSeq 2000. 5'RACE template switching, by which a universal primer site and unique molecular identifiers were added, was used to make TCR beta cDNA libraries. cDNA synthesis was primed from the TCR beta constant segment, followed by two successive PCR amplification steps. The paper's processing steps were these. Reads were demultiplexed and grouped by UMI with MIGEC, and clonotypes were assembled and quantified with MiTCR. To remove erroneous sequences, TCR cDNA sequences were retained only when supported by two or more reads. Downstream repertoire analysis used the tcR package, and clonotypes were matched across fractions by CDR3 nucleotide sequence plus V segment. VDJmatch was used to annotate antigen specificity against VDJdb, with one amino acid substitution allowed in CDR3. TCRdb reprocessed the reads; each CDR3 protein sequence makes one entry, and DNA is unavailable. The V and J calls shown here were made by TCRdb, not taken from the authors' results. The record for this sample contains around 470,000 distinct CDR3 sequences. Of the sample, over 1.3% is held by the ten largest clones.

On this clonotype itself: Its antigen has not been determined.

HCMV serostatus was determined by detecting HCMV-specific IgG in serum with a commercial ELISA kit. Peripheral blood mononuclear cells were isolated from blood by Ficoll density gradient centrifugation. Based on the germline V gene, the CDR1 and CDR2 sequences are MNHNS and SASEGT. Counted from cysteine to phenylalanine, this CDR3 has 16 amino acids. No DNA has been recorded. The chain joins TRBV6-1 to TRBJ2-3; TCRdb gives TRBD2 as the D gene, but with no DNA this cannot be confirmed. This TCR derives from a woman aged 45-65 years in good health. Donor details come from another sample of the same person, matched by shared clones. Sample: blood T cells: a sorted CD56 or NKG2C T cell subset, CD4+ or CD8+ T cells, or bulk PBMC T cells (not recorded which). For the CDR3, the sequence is CASGSKREGGTDTQYF.